Included here is one TCR beta chain sequence, with context. Its antigen is unknown. The data originate from a study of T cells after yellow fever vaccination. The overall study: Preparation of fractions with low cell numbers was performed using SMART-Seq v4 Ultra Low Input. Findings and caveats of the study: Subsequent booster samples again held most clones from primary vaccination (96% CD4, roughly 91% CD8).

Trimming removed 0 bases from V and 4 bases from J; junction bases left unmatched: 7. Germline V gene sequence: CDR1 LGHNA, CDR2 YSLEER. The CDR3 has 17 residues. One entry per CDR3 protein, called by TCRdb with MiXCR from the 5' RACE reads. The table shows more than 350,000 distinct CDR3 sequences, with roughly 10% occurring only once. The chain is built from TRBV4-3 and TRBJ2-3; TRBD2 matches 10 bases. The sequencing used PBMCs, collected on the day of the first yellow fever vaccination. The clonotype comes from a man between 18 and 35 years old who received the YFV17D yellow fever vaccine. The CDR3 loop reads CASSQDIGSGGADTQYF. The CDR3 DNA reads as TGCGCCAGCAGCCAAGACATTGGGAGCGGGGGGGCAGATACGCAGTATTTT.